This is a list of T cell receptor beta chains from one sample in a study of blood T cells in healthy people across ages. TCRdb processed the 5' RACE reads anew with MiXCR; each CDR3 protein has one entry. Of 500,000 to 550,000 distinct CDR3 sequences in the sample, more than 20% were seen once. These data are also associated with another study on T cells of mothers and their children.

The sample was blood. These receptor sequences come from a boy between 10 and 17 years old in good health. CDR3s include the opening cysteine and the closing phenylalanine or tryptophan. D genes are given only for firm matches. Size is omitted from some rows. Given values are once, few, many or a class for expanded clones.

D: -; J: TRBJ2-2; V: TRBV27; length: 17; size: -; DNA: TGTGCCAGCAGTTTATCCCTTACAGGTTGGAACACCGGGGAGCTGTTTTTT; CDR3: CASSLSLTGWNTGELFF
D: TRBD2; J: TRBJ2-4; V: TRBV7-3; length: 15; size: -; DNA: TGTGCCAGCAGCCCCGGACTAGGGGTAGAAAACATTCAGTACTTC; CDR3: CASSPGLGVENIQYF
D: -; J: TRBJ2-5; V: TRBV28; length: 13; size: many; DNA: TGTGCCAGCAGTGAAGGACAGCGCTCGACCCAGTACTTC; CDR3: CASSEGQRSTQYF
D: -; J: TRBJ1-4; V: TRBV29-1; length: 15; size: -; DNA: TGCAGCGTTGAAGACAGCCTTGCAACTAATGAAAAACTGTTTTTT; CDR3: CSVEDSLATNEKLFF
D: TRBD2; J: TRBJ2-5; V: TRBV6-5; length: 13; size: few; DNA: TGTGCCAGCAGTGGGGACTATCAAGAGACCCAGTACTTC; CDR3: CASSGDYQETQYF
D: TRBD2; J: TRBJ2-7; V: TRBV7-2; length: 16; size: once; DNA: TGTGCCAGCAGCTTAGGACTAGCGGGGGATATCCACGAGCAGTACTTC; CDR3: CASSLGLAGDIHEQYF
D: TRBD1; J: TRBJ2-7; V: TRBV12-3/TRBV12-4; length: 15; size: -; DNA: TGTGCCAGCAGTTCATCCCGACAGGGCTCCTACGAGCAGTACTTC; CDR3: CASSSSRQGSYEQYF
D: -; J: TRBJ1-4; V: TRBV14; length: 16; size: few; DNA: TGTGCCAGCAGCCATGGACGGCTCACAACTAATGAAAAACTGTTTTTT; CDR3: CASSHGRLTTNEKLFF
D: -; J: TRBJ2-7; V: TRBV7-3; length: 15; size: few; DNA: TGTGCCAGCAGCCCCGATGGGACACCCTCCTACGAGCAGTACTTC; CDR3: CASSPDGTPSYEQYF
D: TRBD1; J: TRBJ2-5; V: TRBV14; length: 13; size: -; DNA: TGTGCCAGCAGCCACCCAGGGGGAAGGACCCAGTACTTC; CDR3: CASSHPGGRTQYF
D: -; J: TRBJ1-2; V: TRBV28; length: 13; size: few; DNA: TGTGCCAGCAGTTCCGAGGCGCACTATGGCTACACCTTC; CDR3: CASSSEAHYGYTF
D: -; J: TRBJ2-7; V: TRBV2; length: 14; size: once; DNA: TGTGCCAGCAGGTTATGGGGGCTAGGGGACGAGCAGTACTTC; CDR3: CASRLWGLGDEQYF
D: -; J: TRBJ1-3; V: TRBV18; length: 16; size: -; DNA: TGTGCCAGCTCACCAGCGGGCGGCAGCTCTGGAAACACCATATATTTT; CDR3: CASSPAGGSSGNTIYF
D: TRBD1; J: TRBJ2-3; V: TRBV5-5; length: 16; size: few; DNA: TGTGCCAGCAGCGAGGATCGGACAGGGATCACAGATACGCAGTATTTT; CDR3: CASSEDRTGITDTQYF
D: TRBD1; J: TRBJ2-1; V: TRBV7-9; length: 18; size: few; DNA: TGTGCCAGCAGCTGGGACAGTGATCCCTTGCGCTCCTACAATGAGCAGTTCTTC; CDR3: CASSWDSDPLRSYNEQFF
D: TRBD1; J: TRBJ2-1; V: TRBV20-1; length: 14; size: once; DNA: TGCAGTCCAATTCCGGGACAGGGGAGAAATGAGCAGTTCTTC; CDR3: CSPIPGQGRNEQFF
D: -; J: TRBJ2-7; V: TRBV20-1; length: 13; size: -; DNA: TGCAGTGCTTCAGGGCCGGGTAGATACGAGCAGTACTTC; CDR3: CSASGPGRYEQYF
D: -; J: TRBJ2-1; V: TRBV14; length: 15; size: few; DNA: TGTGCCAGCAGCCAGCAGGGCATCACCTACAATGAGCAGTTCTTC; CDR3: CASSQQGITYNEQFF
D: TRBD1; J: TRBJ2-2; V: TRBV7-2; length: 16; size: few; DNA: TGTGCCAGCAGCTCCCAGGGTTACCAGGGGGCCGGGGAGCTGTTTTTT; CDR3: CASSSQGYQGAGELFF
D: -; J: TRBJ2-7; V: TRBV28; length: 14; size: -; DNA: TGTGCCAGCAGTTTATGGGTGTACGCCTACGAGCAGTACTTC; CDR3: CASSLWVYAYEQYF
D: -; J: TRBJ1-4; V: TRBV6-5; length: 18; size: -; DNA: TGTGCCAGCAGTTACTCGAGTTCCGGATTTCGATCCAATGAAAAACTGTTTTTT; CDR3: CASSYSSSGFRSNEKLFF
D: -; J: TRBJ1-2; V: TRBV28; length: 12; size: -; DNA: TGTGCCAGCAACGACGACAACTATGGCTACACCTTC; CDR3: CASNDDNYGYTF
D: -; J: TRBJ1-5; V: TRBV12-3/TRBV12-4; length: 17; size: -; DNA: TGTGCCAGCAGTTTTTTAGGGCCCGGTAAGAGCAATCAGCCCCAGCATTTT; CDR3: CASSFLGPGKSNQPQHF
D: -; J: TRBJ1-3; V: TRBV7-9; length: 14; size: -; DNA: TGTGCCAGCGGAGGTGGTATCTCTGGAAACACCATATATTTT; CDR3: CASGGGISGNTIYF
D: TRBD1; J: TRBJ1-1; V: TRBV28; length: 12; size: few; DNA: TGTGCCAGCAGCTTGGACAGGACTGAAGCTTTCTTT; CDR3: CASSLDRTEAFF
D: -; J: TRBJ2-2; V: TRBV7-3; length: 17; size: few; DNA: TGTGCCAGCAGCTTAATGGACCCAGGAGTTAAGGGCGGGGAGCTGTTTTTT; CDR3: CASSLMDPGVKGGELFF
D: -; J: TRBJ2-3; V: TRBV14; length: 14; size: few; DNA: TGTGCCAGCAGCCAAGGCCCTGGACCGGGGACGCAGTATTTT; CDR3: CASSQGPGPGTQYF
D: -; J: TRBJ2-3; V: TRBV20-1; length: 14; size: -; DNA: TGCAGTGCTGTTCGGGGGCCCTCCACAGATATGCAGTATTTT; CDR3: CSAVRGPSTDMQYF
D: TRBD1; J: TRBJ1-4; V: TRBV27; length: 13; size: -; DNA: TGTGCCAGCCGTAGGGGGCGAGGTGAAAAACTGTTTTTT; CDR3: CASRRGRGEKLFF
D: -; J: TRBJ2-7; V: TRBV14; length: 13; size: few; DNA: TGTGCCAGCAGCCAAGAGGAGACTTACGAGCAGTACTTC; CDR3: CASSQEETYEQYF
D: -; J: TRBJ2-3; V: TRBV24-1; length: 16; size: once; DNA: TGTGCCACCAGTGATCCAACTGACAGGACAGAGTGGACGCAGTATTTT; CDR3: CATSDPTDRTEWTQYF
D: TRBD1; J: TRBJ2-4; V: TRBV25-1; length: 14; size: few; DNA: TGTGCCAGCAGTGACTGGGACAGGGAAAACATTCAGTACTTC; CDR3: CASSDWDRENIQYF
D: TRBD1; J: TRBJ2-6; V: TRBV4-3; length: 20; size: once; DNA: TGCGCCAGCAGCCAAGATACGGTAGGGGGCGTAGGCTCTGGGGCCAACGTCCTGACTTTC; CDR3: CASSQDTVGGVGSGANVLTF
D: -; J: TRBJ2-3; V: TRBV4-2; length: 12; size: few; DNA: TGTGCCAGCAGCTTGGGGGTGTATACGCAGTATTTT; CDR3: CASSLGVYTQYF
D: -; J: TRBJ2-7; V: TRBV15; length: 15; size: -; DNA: TGTGCCACCAGCAGAGCGGGATCAGGGATCTACGAGCAGTACTTC; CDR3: CATSRAGSGIYEQYF
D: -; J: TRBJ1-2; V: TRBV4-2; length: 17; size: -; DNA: TGTGCCAGCAGGAGGGGCCCCCCTGAGGTGGGGAACTATGGCTACACCTTC; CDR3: CASRRGPPEVGNYGYTF
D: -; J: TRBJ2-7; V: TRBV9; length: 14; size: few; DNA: TGTGCCAGCAGCGTAGTCGGGACATCCTACGAGCAGTACTTC; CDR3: CASSVVGTSYEQYF
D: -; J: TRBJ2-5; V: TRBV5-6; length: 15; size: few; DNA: TGTGCCAGCAGCTATCTAAATTTGGGCCAAGAGACCCAGTACTTC; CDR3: CASSYLNLGQETQYF